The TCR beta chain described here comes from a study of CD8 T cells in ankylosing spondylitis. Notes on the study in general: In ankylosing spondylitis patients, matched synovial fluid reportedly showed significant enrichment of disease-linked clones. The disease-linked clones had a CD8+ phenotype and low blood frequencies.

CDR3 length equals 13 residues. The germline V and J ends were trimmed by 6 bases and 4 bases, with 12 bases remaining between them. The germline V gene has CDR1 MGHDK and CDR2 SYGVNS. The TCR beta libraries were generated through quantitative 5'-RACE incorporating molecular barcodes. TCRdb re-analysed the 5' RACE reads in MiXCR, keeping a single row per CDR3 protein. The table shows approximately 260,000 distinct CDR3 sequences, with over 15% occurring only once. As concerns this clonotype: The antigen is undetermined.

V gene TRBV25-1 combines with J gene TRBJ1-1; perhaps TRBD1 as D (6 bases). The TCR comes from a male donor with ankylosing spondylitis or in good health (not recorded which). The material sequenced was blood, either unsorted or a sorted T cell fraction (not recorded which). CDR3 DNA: TGTGCCAGCAGCGGACAGTGGGGCACTGAAGCTTTCTTT. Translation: CASSGQWGTEAFF.